These T cell receptor beta chains were read from a single sample in a study of control samples from healthy donors and cancer patients. Sequencing used immunoSEQ multiplex PCR; TCRdb keeps in-frame clones, though not all of them. The sample lists 100,000 to 150,000 clones; roughly 87% were seen once. The specimen was blood. Receptor source: a man between 40 and 49 years old in good health. Both conserved end residues are part of each CDR3. The D gene is left open where the match is weak.

J gene: TRBJ2-5; V gene: TRBV5-6; D gene: .; CDR3 length: 13; CDR3 protein: CASSAWQGETQYF; CDR3 DNA: TGTGCCAGCAGCGCGTGGCAGGGGGAGACCCAGTACTTC
J gene: TRBJ2-7; V gene: TRBV7-2; D gene: .; CDR3 length: 14; CDR3 protein: CASSLDPGWNEQYF; CDR3 DNA: TGTGCCAGCAGCTTAGATCCGGGCTGGAACGAGCAGTACTTC
J gene: TRBJ1-5; V gene: TRBV24-1; D gene: .; CDR3 length: 17; CDR3 protein: CATSDSGESASNQPQHF; CDR3 DNA: TGTGCCACCAGTGACTCGGGCGAGTCGGCGAGCAATCAGCCCCAGCATTTT
J gene: TRBJ2-7; V gene: TRBV4-2; D gene: .; CDR3 length: 16; CDR3 protein: CASSQALAQGLYEQYF; CDR3 DNA: TGTGCCAGCAGCCAAGCCTTGGCTCAGGGGCTATACGAGCAGTACTTC
J gene: TRBJ2-7; V gene: TRBV7-9; D gene: .; CDR3 length: 13; CDR3 protein: CASSLNQGYEQYF; CDR3 DNA: TGTGCCAGCAGCTTAAACCAGGGATACGAGCAGTACTTC
J gene: TRBJ1-1; V gene: TRBV9; D gene: .; CDR3 length: 14; CDR3 protein: CASSLGHTNTEAFF; CDR3 DNA: TGTGCCAGCAGCCTAGGACACACGAACACTGAAGCTTTCTTT
J gene: TRBJ1-2; V gene: TRBV14; D gene: .; CDR3 length: 13; CDR3 protein: CASSQVEGLGYTF; CDR3 DNA: TGTGCCAGCAGCCAAGTGGAGGGGTTGGGCTACACCTTC
J gene: TRBJ2-7; V gene: TRBV7-9; D gene: .; CDR3 length: 12; CDR3 protein: CASSPDAYEQYF; CDR3 DNA: TGTGCCAGCAGCCCGGACGCCTACGAGCAGTACTTC
J gene: TRBJ1-2; V gene: TRBV13; D gene: .; CDR3 length: 12; CDR3 protein: CASSLRAYGYTF; CDR3 DNA: TGCGCCAGCAGCTTAAGGGCCTATGGCTACACCTTC
J gene: TRBJ1-1; V gene: TRBV10-3; D gene: .; CDR3 length: 13; CDR3 protein: CAISLDDFTEAFF; CDR3 DNA: TGTGCCATCAGTTTAGACGATTTCACTGAAGCTTTCTTT
J gene: TRBJ1-2; V gene: TRBV9; D gene: .; CDR3 length: 13; CDR3 protein: CASSVADRGGYTF; CDR3 DNA: TGTGCCAGCAGCGTAGCTGATAGGGGTGGCTACACCTTC
J gene: TRBJ2-3; V gene: TRBV5-1; D gene: TRBD2; CDR3 length: 17; CDR3 protein: CASSQGLLAGGSDTQYF; CDR3 DNA: TGCGCCAGCAGCCAAGGGTTATTAGCGGGGGGTTCAGATACGCAGTATTTT
J gene: TRBJ2-3; V gene: TRBV3-1/TRBV3-2; D gene: TRBD1; CDR3 length: 15; CDR3 protein: CASSRGQVGTDTQYF; CDR3 DNA: TGTGCCAGCAGCCGTGGACAGGTTGGCACAGATACGCAGTATTTT
J gene: TRBJ1-3; V gene: TRBV11-2; D gene: .; CDR3 length: 15; CDR3 protein: CASSLDRPGGNTIYF; CDR3 DNA: TGTGCCAGCAGCTTAGACCGTCCGGGTGGAAACACCATATATTTT
J gene: TRBJ1-2; V gene: TRBV25-1; D gene: .; CDR3 length: 15; CDR3 protein: CASSECRAGNYGYTF; CDR3 DNA: TGTGCCAGCAGTGAATGTAGAGCAGGTAACTATGGCTACACCTTC
J gene: TRBJ2-3; V gene: TRBV4-3; D gene: TRBD1; CDR3 length: 16; CDR3 protein: CASSQETGVRTDTQYF; CDR3 DNA: TGCGCCAGCAGCCAAGAGACAGGGGTAAGGACAGATACGCAGTATTTT
J gene: TRBJ2-7; V gene: TRBV5-1; D gene: TRBD1; CDR3 length: 15; CDR3 protein: CASRVLTGITYEQYF; CDR3 DNA: TGCGCCAGCAGAGTCCTGACAGGGATAACCTACGAGCAGTACTTC
J gene: TRBJ1-1; V gene: TRBV24-1; D gene: TRBD1; CDR3 length: 13; CDR3 protein: CATSDRGDTEAFF; CDR3 DNA: TGTGCCACCAGCGACAGGGGAGACACTGAAGCTTTCTTT
J gene: TRBJ1-2; V gene: TRBV10-2; D gene: .; CDR3 length: 17; CDR3 protein: CASSESNVGRVSGGYTF; CDR3 DNA: TGCGCCAGCAGTGAGTCTAATGTCGGCAGGGTGTCAGGTGGCTACACCTTC
J gene: TRBJ1-1; V gene: TRBV6-5; D gene: .; CDR3 length: 14; CDR3 protein: CASSLSPGNTEAFF; CDR3 DNA: TGTGCCAGCAGCCTATCGCCAGGGAACACTGAAGCTTTCTTT
J gene: TRBJ1-2; V gene: TRBV19; D gene: .; CDR3 length: 15; CDR3 protein: CASSIWNRAFYGYTF; CDR3 DNA: TGTGCCAGTAGTATATGGAACAGGGCTTTCTATGGCTACACCTTC
J gene: TRBJ1-3; V gene: TRBV10-3; D gene: .; CDR3 length: 15; CDR3 protein: CAISESGSSGNTIYF; CDR3 DNA: TGTGCCATCAGTGAGTCTGGAAGCTCTGGAAACACCATATATTTT
J gene: TRBJ2-7; V gene: TRBV19; D gene: .; CDR3 length: 17; CDR3 protein: CASSIPSAGTESYEQYF; CDR3 DNA: TGTGCCAGTAGTATACCCTCCGCCGGGACCGAGTCCTACGAGCAGTACTTC
J gene: TRBJ2-4; V gene: TRBV7-9; D gene: .; CDR3 length: 13; CDR3 protein: CASSSPGEGIQYF; CDR3 DNA: TGTGCCAGCAGCTCGCCCGGGGAAGGCATTCAGTACTTC
J gene: TRBJ2-6; V gene: TRBV9; D gene: .; CDR3 length: 19; CDR3 protein: CASSVGRLNPSSGANVLTF; CDR3 DNA: TGTGCCAGCAGCGTAGGTCGGTTAAACCCGTCATCTGGGGCCAACGTCCTGACTTTC
J gene: TRBJ1-3; V gene: TRBV6-6; D gene: TRBD1; CDR3 length: 15; CDR3 protein: CASSSTGGSGNTIYF; CDR3 DNA: TGTGCCAGCAGCTCGACAGGGGGATCTGGAAACACCATATATTTT